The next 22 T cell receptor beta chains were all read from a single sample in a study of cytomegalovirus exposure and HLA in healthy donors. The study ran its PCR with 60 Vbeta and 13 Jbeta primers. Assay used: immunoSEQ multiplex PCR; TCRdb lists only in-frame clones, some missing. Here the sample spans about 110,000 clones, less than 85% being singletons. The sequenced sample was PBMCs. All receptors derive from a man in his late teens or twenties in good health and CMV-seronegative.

The CDR3 sequence is CCSSRGSGYGYTF. CDR3 DNA: TGTTGCTCCTCTAGGGGAAGCGGGTATGGCTACACCTTC. The chain joins TRBV19 to TRBJ1-2; weak D call: TRBD1 (5 bases). CDR3 length: 13 residues. The germline V gene has CDR1 LNHDA and CDR2 SQIVND (reference sequence).

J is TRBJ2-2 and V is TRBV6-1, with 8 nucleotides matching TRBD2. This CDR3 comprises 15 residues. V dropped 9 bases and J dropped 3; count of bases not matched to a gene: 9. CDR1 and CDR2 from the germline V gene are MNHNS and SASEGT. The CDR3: CASYRRGDHTGELFF. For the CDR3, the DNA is TGTGCCAGTTATAGGCGGGGGGATCACACCGGGGAGCTGTTTTTT.

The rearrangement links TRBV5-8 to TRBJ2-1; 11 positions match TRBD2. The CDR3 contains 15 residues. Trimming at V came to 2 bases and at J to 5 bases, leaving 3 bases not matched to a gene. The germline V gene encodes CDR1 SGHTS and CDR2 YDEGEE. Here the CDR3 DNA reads TGTGCCAGCAGCTTCCTTAGCGGGGGGGACAATGAGCAGTTCTTC. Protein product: CASSFLSGGDNEQFF.

For the CDR3, the DNA is TGTGCCAGCACCCCCGCGGGGGCTAGCGGCTCCTACGAGCAGTACTTC. It encodes CASTPAGASGSYEQYF. V usage is TRBV5-6 and J usage is TRBJ2-7; D is perhaps TRBD2 (7 bases). Germline V lookup: CDR1 SGHDT, CDR2 YYEEEE. V lost 6 bases and J lost 0, with 19 bases in between. This CDR3 region has 16 residues.

The chain's CDR3 is CASRALRDSYEQYF. CDR3 nucleotide sequence: TGTGCCAGCAGAGCCCTCCGGGACAGCTACGAGCAGTACTTC. V is TRBV11-2 and J is TRBJ2-7; 7 nucleotides align to TRBD1. Losses at the gene ends were 6 bases for V and 3 bases for J; bases not matched to a gene: 8. Germline CDR1 and CDR2: SGHAT and FQNNGV. This CDR3 is 14 amino acids long.

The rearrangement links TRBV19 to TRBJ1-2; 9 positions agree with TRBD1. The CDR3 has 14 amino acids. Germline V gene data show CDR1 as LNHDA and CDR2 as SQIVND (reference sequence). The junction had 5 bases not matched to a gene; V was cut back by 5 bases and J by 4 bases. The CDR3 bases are TGTGCCAGTAGTTGGACAGGGGAGGGCTATGGCTACACCTTC. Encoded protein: CASSWTGEGYGYTF.

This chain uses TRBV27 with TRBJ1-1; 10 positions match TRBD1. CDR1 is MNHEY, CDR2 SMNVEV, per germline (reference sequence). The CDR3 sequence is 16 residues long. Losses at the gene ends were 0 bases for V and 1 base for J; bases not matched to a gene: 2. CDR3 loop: CASSLSRTGGNTEAFF. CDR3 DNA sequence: TGTGCCAGCAGTTTATCTCGGACAGGGGGGAACACTGAAGCTTTCTTT.

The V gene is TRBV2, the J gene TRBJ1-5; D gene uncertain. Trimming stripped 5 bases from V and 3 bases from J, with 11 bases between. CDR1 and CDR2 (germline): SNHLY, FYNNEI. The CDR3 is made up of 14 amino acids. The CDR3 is CASSPDTANQPQHF. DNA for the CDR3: TGTGCCAGCAGTCCCGACACAGCCAATCAGCCCCAGCATTTT.

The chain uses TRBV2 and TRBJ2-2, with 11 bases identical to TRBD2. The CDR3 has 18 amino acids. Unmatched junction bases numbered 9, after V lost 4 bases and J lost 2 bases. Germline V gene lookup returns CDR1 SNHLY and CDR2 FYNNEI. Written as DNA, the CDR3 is TGTGCCAGCAGTGCCGGTTTAGCGGGGGGGTTTAACACCGGGGAGCTGTTTTTT. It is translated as CASSAGLAGGFNTGELFF.

The CDR3 loop is CSVGAGRGTEAFF. In nucleotides, the CDR3 is TGCAGCGTTGGGGCAGGGAGGGGCACTGAAGCTTTCTTT. V gene TRBV29-1 combines with J gene TRBJ1-1; the D gene is possibly TRBD1 (5 bases). The germline V gene has CDR1 SQVTM and CDR2 ANQGSEA. V lost 4 bases and J lost 4, with 13 bases in between. The CDR3 contains 13 residues. Full variable domain (missing parts from reference TRBV29-1 and TRBJ1-1): SAVISQKPSRDICQRGTSLTIQCQVDSQVTMMFWYRQQPGQSLTLIATANQGSEATYESGFVIDKFPISRPNLTFSTLTVSNMSPEDSSIYLCSVGAGRGTEAFFGQGTRLTVV.

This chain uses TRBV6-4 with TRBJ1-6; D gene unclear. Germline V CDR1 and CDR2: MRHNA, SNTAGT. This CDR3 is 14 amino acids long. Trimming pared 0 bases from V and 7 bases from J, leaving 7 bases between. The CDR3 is CASSDSGMNSPLHF. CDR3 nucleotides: TGTGCCAGCAGTGACTCGGGCATGAATTCACCCCTCCACTTT.

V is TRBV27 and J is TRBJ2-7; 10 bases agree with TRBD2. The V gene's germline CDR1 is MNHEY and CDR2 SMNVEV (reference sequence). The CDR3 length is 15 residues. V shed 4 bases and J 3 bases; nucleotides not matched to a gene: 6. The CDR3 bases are TGTGCCAGCAGTTCCCCACTAGCGGGGAACTACGAGCAGTACTTC. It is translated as CASSSPLAGNYEQYF.

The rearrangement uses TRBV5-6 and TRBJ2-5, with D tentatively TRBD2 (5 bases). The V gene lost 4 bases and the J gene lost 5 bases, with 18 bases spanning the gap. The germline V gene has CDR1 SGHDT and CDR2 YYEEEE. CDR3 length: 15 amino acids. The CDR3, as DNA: TGTGCCAGCAGCCCGGGGTCTCGGAGGTGGGAGACCCAGTACTTC. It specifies CASSPGSRRWETQYF.

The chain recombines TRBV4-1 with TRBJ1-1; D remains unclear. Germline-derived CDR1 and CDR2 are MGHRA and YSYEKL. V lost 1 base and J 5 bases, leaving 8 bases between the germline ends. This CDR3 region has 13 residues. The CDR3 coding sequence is TGCGCCAGCAGCCAAGTGGGGAGGACTGAAGCTTTCTTT. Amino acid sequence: CASSQVGRTEAFF.

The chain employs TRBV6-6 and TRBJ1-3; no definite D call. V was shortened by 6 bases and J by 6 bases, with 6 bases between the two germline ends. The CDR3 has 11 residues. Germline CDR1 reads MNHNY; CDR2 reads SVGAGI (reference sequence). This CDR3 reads CASRRENTIYF. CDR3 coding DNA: TGTGCCAGCAGACGAGAAAACACCATATATTTT.

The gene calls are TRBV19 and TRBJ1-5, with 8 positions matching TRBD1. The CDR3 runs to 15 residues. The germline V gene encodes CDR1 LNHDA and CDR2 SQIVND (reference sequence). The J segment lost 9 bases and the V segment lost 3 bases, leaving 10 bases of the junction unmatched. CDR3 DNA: TGTGCCAGTAGTATTGGTGGACAGGGTGTGTGGCCCCAGCATTTT. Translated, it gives CASSIGGQGVWPQHF.

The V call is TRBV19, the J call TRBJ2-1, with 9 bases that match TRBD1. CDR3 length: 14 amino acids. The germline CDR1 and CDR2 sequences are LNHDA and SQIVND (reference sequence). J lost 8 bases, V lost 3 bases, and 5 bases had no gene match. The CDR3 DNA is TGTGCCAGTAGTATGGGGACAGGGACCGATGAGCAGTTCTTC. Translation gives CASSMGTGTDEQFF. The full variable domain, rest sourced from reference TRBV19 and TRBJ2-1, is DGGITQSPKYLFRKEGQNVTLSCEQNLNHDAMYWYRQDPGQGLRLIYYSQIVNDFQKGDIAEGYSVSREKKESFPLTVTSAQKNPTAFYLCASSMGTGTDEQFFGPGTRLTVL.

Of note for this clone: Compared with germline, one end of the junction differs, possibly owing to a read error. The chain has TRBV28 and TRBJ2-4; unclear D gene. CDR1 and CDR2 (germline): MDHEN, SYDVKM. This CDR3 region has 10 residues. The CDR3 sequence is CVVAKNIQYF. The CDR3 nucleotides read TGCGTCGTAGCCAAAAACATTCAGTACTTC.

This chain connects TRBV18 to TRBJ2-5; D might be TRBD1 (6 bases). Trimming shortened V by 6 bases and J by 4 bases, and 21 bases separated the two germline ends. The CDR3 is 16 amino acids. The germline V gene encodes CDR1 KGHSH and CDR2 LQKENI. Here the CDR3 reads CASSPLARGEGETQYF. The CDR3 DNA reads TGTGCCAGCTCTCCCTTGGCCAGGGGAGAGGGAGAGACCCAGTACTTC.

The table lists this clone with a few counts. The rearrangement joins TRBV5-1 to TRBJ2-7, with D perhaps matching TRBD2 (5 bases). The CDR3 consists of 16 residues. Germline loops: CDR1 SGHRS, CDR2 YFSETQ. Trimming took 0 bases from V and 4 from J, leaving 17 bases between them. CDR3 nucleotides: TGCGCCAGCAGCTTGGCGGGGTCGGGGAGAGCGTACGAGCAGTACTTC. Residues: CASSLAGSGRAYEQYF.

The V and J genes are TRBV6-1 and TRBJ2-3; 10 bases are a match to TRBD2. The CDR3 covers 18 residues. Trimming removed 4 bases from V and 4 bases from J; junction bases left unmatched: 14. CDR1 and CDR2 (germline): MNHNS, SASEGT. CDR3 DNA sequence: TGTGCCAGCAGTGGGTGGAGCGGGGGGGGCAGGGGCGCAGATACGCAGTATTTT. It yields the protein CASSGWSGGGRGADTQYF.

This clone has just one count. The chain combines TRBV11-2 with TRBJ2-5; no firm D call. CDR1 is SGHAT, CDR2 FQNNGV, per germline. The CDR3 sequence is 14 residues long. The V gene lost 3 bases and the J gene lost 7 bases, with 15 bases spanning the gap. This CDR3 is CASSFPGSHGTQYF. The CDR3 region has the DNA TGTGCCAGCAGCTTTCCCGGGTCTCATGGGACCCAGTACTTC.